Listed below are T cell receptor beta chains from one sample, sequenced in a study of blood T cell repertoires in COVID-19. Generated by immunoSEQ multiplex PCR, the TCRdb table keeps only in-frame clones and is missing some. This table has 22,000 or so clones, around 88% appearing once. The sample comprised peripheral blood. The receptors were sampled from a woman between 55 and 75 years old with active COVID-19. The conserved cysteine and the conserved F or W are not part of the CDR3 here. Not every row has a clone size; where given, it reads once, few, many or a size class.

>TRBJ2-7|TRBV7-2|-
ASSFDTASYEQY
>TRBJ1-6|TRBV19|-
ATSDRVDSPLH
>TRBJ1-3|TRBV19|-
ASIRERERTSGNTIY
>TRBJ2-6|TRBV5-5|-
ASSLWAGTGISGANVLT
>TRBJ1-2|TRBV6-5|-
ASTQGALSYGYT
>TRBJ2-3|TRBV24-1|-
ATSSRGTDTQY
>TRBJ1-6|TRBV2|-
ASSGQGNSPLH
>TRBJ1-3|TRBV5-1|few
ASRPVTASSGNTIY
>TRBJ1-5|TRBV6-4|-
ASSDSQGSSNQPQH
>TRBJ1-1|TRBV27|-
ASRTEQGTNTEAF
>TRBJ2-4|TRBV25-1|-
ASRGVAKNIQY
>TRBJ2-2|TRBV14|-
ASSQLQAGLAGLNTGELF
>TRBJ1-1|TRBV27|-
ASSPSSGGGTEAF
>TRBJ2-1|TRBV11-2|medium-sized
ASSLEIAGYGYNEQF
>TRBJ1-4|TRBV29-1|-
SVELVAMDEKLF
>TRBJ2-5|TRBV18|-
ASSPSGFQETQY
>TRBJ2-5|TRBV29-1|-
SVRGAIQETQY
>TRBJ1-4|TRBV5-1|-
ASSSEGEKLF
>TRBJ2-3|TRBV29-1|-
SVGPGQGAADTQY
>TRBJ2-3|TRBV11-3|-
ASSLGTSGYTDTQY
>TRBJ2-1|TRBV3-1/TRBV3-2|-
ASGLDRVNNEQF
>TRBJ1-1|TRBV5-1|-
ASSPDRAPQGEAF
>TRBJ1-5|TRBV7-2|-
ASSKTFNQPQH
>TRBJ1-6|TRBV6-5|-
ASSYSRTGAAPLH
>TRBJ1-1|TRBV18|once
ASSPPRTGTGASTGEAF
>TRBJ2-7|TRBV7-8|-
ASSQAPLAGVSYEQY
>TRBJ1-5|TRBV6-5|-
ASTGGPQPQH
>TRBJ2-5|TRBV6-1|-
ASSDFGQGAFFGLAETQY
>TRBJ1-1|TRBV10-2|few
ASSPDGAATEAF
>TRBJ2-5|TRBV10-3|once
AISVGLAGGNQETQY
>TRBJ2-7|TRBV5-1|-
ASSSNTLDTPYYEQY
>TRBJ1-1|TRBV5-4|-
ASSSRQQGAGTEAF
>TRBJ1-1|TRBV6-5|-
ASDGQMNTEAF
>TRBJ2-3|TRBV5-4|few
ASSTSGGMTDTQY
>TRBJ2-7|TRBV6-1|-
ASSEPGGYEQY
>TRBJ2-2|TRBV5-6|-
ASSLLRGGELF
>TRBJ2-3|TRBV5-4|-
ASSVDRGRGDTQY
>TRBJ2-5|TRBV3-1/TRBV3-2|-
ASSQGLGQGRKGTQY
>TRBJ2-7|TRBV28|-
ASRQPGRRGRGQY
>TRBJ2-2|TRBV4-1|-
ASSQERNLNTGELF
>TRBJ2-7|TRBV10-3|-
AISEPGMSSYEQY
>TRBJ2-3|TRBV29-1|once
SVEGGGIADTQY
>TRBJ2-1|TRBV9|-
ASSESGDRYNEQF
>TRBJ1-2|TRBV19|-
ASTRQGGDYGYT
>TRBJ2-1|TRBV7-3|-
ASRKEEFSDEQF
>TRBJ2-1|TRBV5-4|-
ASSLGLAGENNEQF
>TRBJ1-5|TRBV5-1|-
ASSVDWGQNQPQH
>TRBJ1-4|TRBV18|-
ASSELPNEKLF
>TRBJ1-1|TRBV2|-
ASRSGDQAF
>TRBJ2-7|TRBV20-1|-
SASRDRVGSEQY
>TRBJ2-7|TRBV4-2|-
ASSQDPGGFSYEQY
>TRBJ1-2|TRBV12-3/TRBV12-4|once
ASSFGEAYGYT
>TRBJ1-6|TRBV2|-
AIGGQGNSPLH
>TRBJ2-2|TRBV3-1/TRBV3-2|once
ASSQVAGHTGELF